The clone carrying this T cell receptor beta chain came up once. Its target is unknown. The sample is drawn from a study of cytomegalovirus exposure and HLA in healthy donors. The CDR3 runs 14 residues. V was cut by 7 bases and J by 3 bases, with 13 bases left in between. Germline V gene lookup returns CDR1 LNHDA and CDR2 SQIVND (reference sequence). This PCR relied on a set of 60 Vbeta primers and 13 Jbeta primers. Using immunoSEQ multiplex PCR, the repertoire was profiled, and TCRdb retains in-frame clones only, with some absent. The sample shows under 140,000 clones, approximately 83% of them seen only once. Overall study findings and caveats: Cytomegalovirus-associated status was assigned to more than 150 TCR beta chains. Per published accounts, TCR beta sequences correctly predicted the HLA-A and HLA-B alleles of most subjects. Prior analysis indicated that the majority of TCR beta V segments exhibited productivity approximately 87% or approximately 30% of the time. A later analysis, which compared TCR beta chains of equal frequency, found the HLA-associated ones more clonally expanded.

The sample consisted of PBMCs. This TCR was recovered from a man aged 35-49 years in good health and CMV-seronegative. The chain joins TRBV19 to TRBJ1-3; D remains unclear. DNA of the CDR3: TGTGCCAGTAACGGGAGGATGAGTGGAAACACCATATATTTT. This encodes CASNGRMSGNTIYF.